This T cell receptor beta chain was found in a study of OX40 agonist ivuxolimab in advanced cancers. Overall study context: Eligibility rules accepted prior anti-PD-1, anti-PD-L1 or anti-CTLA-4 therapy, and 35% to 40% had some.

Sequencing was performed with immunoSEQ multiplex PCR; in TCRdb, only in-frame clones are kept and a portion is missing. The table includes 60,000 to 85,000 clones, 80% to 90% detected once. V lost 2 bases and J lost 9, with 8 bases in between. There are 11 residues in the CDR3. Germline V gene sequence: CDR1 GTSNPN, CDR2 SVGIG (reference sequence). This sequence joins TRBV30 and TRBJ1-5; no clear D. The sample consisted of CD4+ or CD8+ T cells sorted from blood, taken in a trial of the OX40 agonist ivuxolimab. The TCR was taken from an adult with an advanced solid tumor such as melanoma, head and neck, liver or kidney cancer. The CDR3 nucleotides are TGTGCCTGGAGTAAGCTCGGGCCCCAGCATTTT. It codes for CAWSKLGPQHF.